This TCR beta chain was observed in a study of shared clonotypes between healthy human individuals. Across the whole study: Three plates were used per donor for CD4 naive, three for CD4 memory, two for CD8 naive and one for CD8 memory.

Study-level findings and limits: Shared clonotypes: about 5% naive CD4, about 4% naive CD8, 2% to 2.5% memory CD4, about 0.4% memory CD8.

A remark on this clone: No antigen is known for it.

Assay runs were performed at deep level. Produced via immunoSEQ multiplex PCR; TCRdb's table is partial and in-frame only. The table lists approximately 980,000 clones, approximately 76% of them singletons. The sequence was obtained from a young man in good health. Sample: memory CD4+ T cells sorted from blood. Sample subset: CD45RA-negative fraction.

The CDR3 protein is CASSLGFGRRGTNTGELFF. CDR3 in DNA: TGTGCCAGCAGCTTAGGGTTCGGCAGGAGGGGCACCAACACCGGGGAGCTGTTTTTT. The chain employs TRBV11-3 and TRBJ2-2, with a weak D call TRBD2 (6 bases). The CDR3 has 19 residues. Germline CDR1 SGHNT, CDR2 YENEEA. V dropped 1 base and J dropped 2 bases, with 20 bases sitting between them.